This T cell receptor beta chain is from a study of blood T cells in healthy people across ages. The CDR3 length is 16 residues. Unmatched junction bases numbered 9, after V lost 4 bases and J lost 10 bases. Germline V gene sequence: CDR1 SGHRS, CDR2 YFSETQ. A J-beta primer mix and a sample-barcoded 5' primer were used in a second PCR of about 6 to 12 cycles. Each cDNA molecule carried a tag from a template-switch adaptor that contained 12 random nucleotides. Via MiXCR, TCRdb re-called the 5' RACE reads, giving one row per CDR3 protein. The sample yields just over 1 million distinct CDR3 sequences, 35% to 50% seen once.

Sequencing input: blood. This sequence originates from a woman aged 55-70 years in good health. This chain uses TRBV5-1 with TRBJ2-1, with TRBD2 matching 15 bases. The CDR3 here is CASSHGLAGGPAEQFF. CDR3 DNA sequence: TGCGCCAGCAGCCATGGACTAGCGGGAGGGCCCGCGGAGCAGTTCTTC.